This TCR beta chain was observed in a study of CD8 T cells in Susac syndrome. When the RNA was reverse transcribed, random hexamers were used with an input of about 0.5 to 1 ug. The TCR beta CDR3 was amplified by immunoSEQ multiplex PCR across 54 Vbeta, 13 Jbeta. A single record per CDR3 protein comes from TCRdb applying MiXCR to the immunoSEQ multiplex PCR reads. The sample lists roughly 110,000 distinct CDR3 sequences; roughly 91% were seen once. V was trimmed by 3 bases and J by 5 bases, leaving 11 bases between them. The CDR3 is made up of 12 amino acids. Germline CDR1 and CDR2: DFQATT and SNEGSKA (reference sequence). High-throughput TCR beta sequencing covered peripheral CD8+ and CD4+ T cells. TEMRA cells were FACS-enriched, while CD8+ and CD4+ T cells were negatively isolated.

The material sequenced was CD4+ T cells from PBMCs. The chain employs TRBV20-1 and TRBJ2-7, with D perhaps TRBD1 (6 bases). The TCR comes from a human donor in good health. CDR3 in amino acids: CSARPQGHEQYF. In nucleotides, the CDR3 is TGCAGTGCTAGGCCACAGGGCCACGAGCAGTACTTC.